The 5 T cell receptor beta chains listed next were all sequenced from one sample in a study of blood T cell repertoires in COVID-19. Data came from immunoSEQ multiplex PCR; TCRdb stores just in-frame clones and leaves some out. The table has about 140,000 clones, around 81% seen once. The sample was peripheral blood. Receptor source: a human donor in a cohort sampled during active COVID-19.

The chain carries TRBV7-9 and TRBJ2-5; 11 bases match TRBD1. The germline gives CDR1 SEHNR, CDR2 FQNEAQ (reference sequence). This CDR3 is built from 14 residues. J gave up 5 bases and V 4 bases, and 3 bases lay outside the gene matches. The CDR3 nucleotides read TGTGCCAGCAGCTCGGACAGGGGGCGGGAGACCCAGTACTTC. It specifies CASSSDRGRETQYF.

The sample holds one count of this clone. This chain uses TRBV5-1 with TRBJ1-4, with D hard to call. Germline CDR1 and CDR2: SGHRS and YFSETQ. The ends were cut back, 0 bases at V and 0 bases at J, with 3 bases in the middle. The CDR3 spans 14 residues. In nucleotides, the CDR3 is TGCGCCAGCAGCTTGGACTCAACTAATGAAAAACTGTTTTTT. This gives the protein CASSLDSTNEKLFF.

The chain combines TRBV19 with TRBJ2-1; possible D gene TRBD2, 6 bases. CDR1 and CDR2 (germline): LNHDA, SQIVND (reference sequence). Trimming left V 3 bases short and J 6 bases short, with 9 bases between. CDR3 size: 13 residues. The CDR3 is CASSIRRANEQFF. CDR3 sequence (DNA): TGTGCCAGTAGTATCAGGAGGGCCAATGAGCAGTTCTTC. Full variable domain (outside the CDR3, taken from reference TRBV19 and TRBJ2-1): DGGITQSPKYLFRKEGQNVTLSCEQNLNHDAMYWYRQDPGQGLRLIYYSQIVNDFQKGDIAEGYSVSREKKESFPLTVTSAQKNPTAFYLCASSIRRANEQFFGPGTRLTVL.

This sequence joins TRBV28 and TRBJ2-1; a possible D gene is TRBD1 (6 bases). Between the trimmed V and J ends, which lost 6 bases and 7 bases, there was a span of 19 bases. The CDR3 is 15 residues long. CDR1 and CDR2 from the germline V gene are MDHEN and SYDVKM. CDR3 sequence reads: CASRAKTGFGNEQFF. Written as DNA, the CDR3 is TGTGCCAGCAGAGCCAAGACAGGTTTCGGGAATGAGCAGTTCTTC. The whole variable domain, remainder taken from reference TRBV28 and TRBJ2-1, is DVKVTQSSRYLVKRTGEKVFLECVQDMDHENMFWYRQDPGLGLRLIYFSYDVKMKEKGDIPEGYSVSREKKERFSLILESASTNQTSMYLCASRAKTGFGNEQFFGPGTRLTVL.

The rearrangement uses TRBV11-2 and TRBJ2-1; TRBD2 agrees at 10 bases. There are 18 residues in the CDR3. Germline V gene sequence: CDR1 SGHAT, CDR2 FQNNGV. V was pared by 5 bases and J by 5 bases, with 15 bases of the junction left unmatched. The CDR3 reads CASSQKGGSGRADNEQFF. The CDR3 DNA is TGTGCCAGCAGCCAGAAAGGAGGAAGCGGGAGGGCCGACAATGAGCAGTTCTTC.